These 29 T cell receptor beta chains were all obtained from the same sample, sequenced in a study of blood T cell repertoires in COVID-19. Measured with immunoSEQ multiplex PCR; TCRdb has only the in-frame clones, and not every one. In the table there are 200,000 to 300,000 clones, 83% of which are singletons. Sequenced sample: PBMCs or T cells enriched from blood (not recorded which). These receptors were collected from a woman aged 40-49 years who had been exposed to COVID-19.

The chain links TRBV5-4 to TRBJ2-4, with 7 positions matching TRBD1. J was trimmed by 0 bases and V by 3 bases; bases with no gene match: 3. The germline V gene has CDR1 SGHNT and CDR2 YYREEE (reference sequence). The CDR3 runs 15 residues. CDR3 DNA sequence: TGTGCCAGCAGCTACAGGGGTTTAGCCAAAAACATTCAGTACTTC. As protein: CASSYRGLAKNIQYF.

This rearrangement joins TRBV10-3 to TRBJ2-7, with 10 positions matching TRBD2. V lost 10 bases, J lost 7 bases, and 19 bases stayed unmatched. This CDR3 region has 16 residues. Germline V gives CDR1 ENHRY, CDR2 SYGVKD. For the CDR3, the DNA is TGTGCCACCTGTAACGGAGCGGGGGGGGTGCTAGAAGAGCAGTACTTC. As protein: CATCNGAGGVLEEQYF.

The chain is built from TRBV7-3 and TRBJ2-1; the D is unclear. Per germline, CDR1 SGHTA and CDR2 FQGTGA. Trimming pared 2 bases from V and 7 bases from J, leaving 12 bases between. This CDR3 contains 14 residues. The CDR3 reads CASSLLGQDNEQFF. CDR3 DNA sequence: TGTGCCAGCAGCTTATTGGGCCAGGATAATGAGCAGTTCTTC.

The chain carries TRBV10-3 and TRBJ1-1; D unclear. CDR1 and CDR2 (germline): ENHRY, SYGVKD. The V end lost 2 bases, the J end lost 0 bases, and 10 bases lay between the germline ends. There are 15 residues in the CDR3. CDR3 nucleotides: TGTGCCATCAGTGAGGTGAGAGTTATGAACACTGAAGCTTTCTTT. The encoded protein is CAISEVRVMNTEAFF.

The V and J genes are TRBV27 and TRBJ1-6; TRBD1 is a possible D gene (6 bases). This CDR3 is 17 amino acids long. Trimming removed 5 bases from V and 1 base from J, with 15 bases in between. Germline V CDR1 and CDR2: MNHEY, SMNVEV (reference sequence). In DNA form, the CDR3 reads TGTGCCAGCAGTGCAACAGGGTTGGAATCCTATAATTCACCCCTCCACTTT. Amino acid sequence: CASSATGLESYNSPLHF.

V is TRBV7-2 and J is TRBJ1-6; D remains unclear. Looked up from germline, CDR1 is SGHTA and CDR2 is FQGNSA. Trimming cost V 8 bases and J 9 bases, with 14 bases left between them. The CDR3 consists of 13 residues. The CDR3 loop is CASGYKGGSPLHF. The CDR3 DNA sequence: TGTGCCAGCGGCTATAAAGGCGGTTCACCCCTCCACTTT.

V usage is TRBV4-2 and J usage is TRBJ1-2, with 12 bases fitting TRBD1. The CDR3 is 18 amino acids. Germline loops: CDR1 LGHNA, CDR2 YNFKEQ. Trimming at V came to 4 bases and at J to 2 bases, leaving 11 bases not matched to a gene. The CDR3 coding sequence is TGTGCCAGCAGCCGGCCGGGACAGGGGGCAGGTGTGAACTATGGCTACACCTTC. It codes for CASSRPGQGAGVNYGYTF.

The CDR3 region is CASSLLQSNQPQHF. The CDR3, as DNA: TGTGCCAGCAGCTTACTACAGAGCAATCAGCCCCAGCATTTT. This chain joins TRBV7-8 and TRBJ1-5; D gene ambiguous. This CDR3 has 14 residues. Germline CDR1 SGHVS, CDR2 FQNEAQ. V was cut by 2 bases and J by 1 base, with 6 bases left in between.

This chain uses TRBV5-1 with TRBJ2-5, with D hard to call. This CDR3 has 12 amino acids. Germline lookup yields CDR1 SGHRS and CDR2 YFSETQ. Trimming left V 7 bases short and J 5 bases short, with 12 bases between. Here the CDR3 DNA reads TGCGCCAGCTACTTGGTGGAGGAGACCCAGTACTTC. Its protein product is CASYLVEETQYF.

The chain carries TRBV30 and TRBJ1-4; tentatively, D is TRBD1 (5 bases). Germline loops: CDR1 GTSNPN, CDR2 SVGIG (reference sequence). Trimming pared 8 bases from V and 7 bases from J, leaving 14 bases between. The CDR3 is made up of 12 amino acids. CDR3 sequence: CAVNQGFEKLFF. CDR3 coding DNA: TGTGCCGTAAACCAGGGTTTTGAAAAACTGTTTTTT. The full variable domain, with the rest looked up from reference TRBV30 and TRBJ1-4, is SQTIHQWPATLVQPVGSPLSLECTVEGTSNPNLYWYRQAAGRGLQLLFYSVGIGQISSEVPQNLSASRPQDRQFILSSKKLLLSDSGFYLCAVNQGFEKLFFGSGTQLSVL.

The chain combines TRBV7-2 with TRBJ2-7, with TRBD1 matching over 9 bases. Germline V gene sequence: CDR1 SGHTA, CDR2 FQGNSA. V shed 6 bases, J shed 0 bases, and the junction held 6 bases outside the gene matches. The CDR3 has 15 amino acids. This CDR3 is CASRTGTGNSYEQYF. In nucleotides, the CDR3 is TGTGCCAGCAGAACCGGGACAGGGAACTCCTACGAGCAGTACTTC.

This chain links TRBV10-3 with TRBJ2-3, with TRBD2 matching 15 bases. CDR3 length: 16 residues. Germline V gene sequence: CDR1 ENHRY, CDR2 SYGVKD. V shed 7 bases and J 0 bases; nucleotides not matched to a gene: 2. This CDR3 is CAIMGTSGGSTDTQYF. CDR3 DNA sequence: TGTGCCATCATGGGGACTAGCGGGGGGAGCACAGATACGCAGTATTTT.

This clone is a singleton in its sample. V is TRBV18 and J is TRBJ1-1; tentative D call: TRBD1 (5 bases). The V gene's germline CDR1 is KGHSH and CDR2 LQKENI. Trimming stripped 6 bases from V and 5 bases from J, with 10 bases between. There are 12 residues in the CDR3. Here the CDR3 reads CASSEGSTEAFF. CDR3 in DNA: TGTGCCAGCTCGGAGGGGAGTACTGAAGCTTTCTTT.

The genes are TRBV6-5 and TRBJ1-5, with D maybe TRBD1 (5 bases). With 7 bases removed from V and 7 bases from J, the gap between germline ends came to 20 bases. Germline V gene data show CDR1 as MNHEY and CDR2 as SVGAGI. This CDR3 contains 15 residues. DNA of the CDR3: TGTGCCAGCAAAAATACGGGGGGGAGGCGGCAGCCCCAGCATTTT. Amino acids: CASKNTGGRRQPQHF.

CDR3 in amino acids: CASSSHTRGGISPLHF. DNA of the CDR3: TGTGCCAGCAGCTCCCACACCAGGGGCGGTATTTCACCCCTCCACTTT. This rearrangement joins TRBV12-1 to TRBJ1-6; the D call of TRBD1 is as the table states it, not checked on the DNA. TRBV12-1 is shown as a pseudogene. The length of the CDR3 is 16 residues.

V and J are TRBV7-2 and TRBJ2-7; 8 bases are a match to TRBD1. This CDR3 has 14 residues. With 2 bases clipped from V and 1 base from J, the junction kept 1 base outside the gene matches. The germline gives CDR1 SGHTA, CDR2 FQGNSA. The CDR3 region has the DNA TGTGCCAGCAGCTTAACAGGGGGATCCTACGAGCAGTACTTC. It is translated as CASSLTGGSYEQYF.

The chain recombines TRBV19 with TRBJ2-1, with a weak D call TRBD2 (5 bases). The germline gives CDR1 LNHDA, CDR2 SQIVND (reference sequence). The CDR3 loop spans 16 amino acids. V was shortened by 5 bases and J by 4 bases, with 18 bases between the two germline ends. Here the CDR3 DNA reads TGTGCCAGTAGTTTGGCGCGGACTTCCCATTACAATGAGCAGTTCTTC. This encodes CASSLARTSHYNEQFF.

The chain combines TRBV18 with TRBJ2-7; tentative D call: TRBD2 (6 bases). Germline-derived CDR1 and CDR2 are KGHSH and LQKENI. Trimming removed 2 bases from V and 6 bases from J, with 14 bases in between. The CDR3 runs to 14 residues. The CDR3 loop reads CASSPLAEGGEQYF. As DNA, the CDR3 is TGTGCCAGCTCACCATTAGCGGAGGGAGGCGAGCAGTACTTC. Full variable domain (missing parts from reference TRBV18 and TRBJ2-7): NAGVMQNPRHLVRRRGQEARLRCSPMKGHSHVYWYRQLPEEGLKFMVYLQKENIIDESGMPKERFSAEFPKEGPSILRIQQVVRGDSAAYFCASSPLAEGGEQYFGPGTRLTVT.

The rearrangement links TRBV2 to TRBJ1-5; D gene unclear. V was cut by 7 bases and J by 2 bases, with 12 bases left in between. From germline, CDR1 is SNHLY and CDR2 FYNNEI. The CDR3 sequence is 14 residues long. CDR3 residues: CASTTEVGNQPQHF. The DNA of the CDR3 is TGTGCCAGCACCACGGAGGTCGGCAATCAGCCCCAGCATTTT.

In this sample, this clone turned up once. The rearrangement joins TRBV3-1 (or the pseudogene TRBV3-2) to TRBJ2-2, with 8 bases identical to TRBD1. This CDR3 is 16 amino acids long. CDR1 is LGHDT, CDR2 YNNKEL, per germline (reference sequence). V shed 3 bases and J 1 base; nucleotides not matched to a gene: 4. The CDR3 loop is CASSHQGALNTGELFF. The DNA for the CDR3 is TGTGCCAGCAGCCATCAGGGGGCGTTGAACACCGGGGAGCTGTTTTTT.

This clone has more than one count but fewer than ten. The chain has TRBV19 and TRBJ1-5, with 8 bases fitting TRBD1. The CDR3 extends over 14 amino acids. The germline V gene encodes CDR1 LNHDA and CDR2 SQIVND (reference sequence). Germline trimming cut 6 bases from V and 6 bases from J; bases unmatched to any gene: 7. CDR3 sequence (DNA): TGTGCCAGTAGACACCGACAGGGGCGTCAGCCCCAGCATTTT. Translation: CASRHRQGRQPQHF.

The rearrangement links TRBV27 to TRBJ1-2; 7 bases agree with TRBD1. This CDR3 region has 15 residues. Germline lookup yields CDR1 MNHEY and CDR2 SMNVEV (reference sequence). The ends lost 5 bases at V and 2 bases at J; junction bases unmatched: 8. The CDR3 region has the DNA TGTGCCAGCAGTCCGTACAGGGGAACAAACTATGGCTACACCTTC. Amino acids: CASSPYRGTNYGYTF.

The rearrangement joins TRBV7-2 to TRBJ2-1; D may be TRBD2 (6 bases). CDR1 and CDR2 from the germline V gene are SGHTA and FQGNSA. The CDR3 consists of 15 residues. V was trimmed by 1 base and J by 6 bases, leaving 13 bases between them. In DNA, the CDR3 is TGTGCCAGCAGCTTAGAGAGACTAGAGAGCAATGAGCAGTTCTTC. Amino acids: CASSLERLESNEQFF.

The chain uses TRBV18 and TRBJ2-1; D is possibly TRBD1 (5 bases). The CDR3 runs 12 residues. Between the trimmed V and J ends, which lost 6 bases and 6 bases, there was a span of 9 bases. Germline V CDR1 and CDR2: KGHSH, LQKENI. CDR3 in amino acids: CASSYTGNEQFF. In DNA, the CDR3 is TGTGCCAGCTCGTATACAGGCAATGAGCAGTTCTTC.

The chain combines TRBV28 with TRBJ1-1, with TRBD1 as a possible D gene (5 bases). CDR3 length equals 17 residues. The V end lost 10 bases, the J end lost 0 bases, and 24 bases lay between the germline ends. Germline CDR1 is MDHEN and CDR2 is SYDVKM. The CDR3 region has the DNA TGTGCCACGACCCTGGGGGGGAGGGGCCCTATGAACACTGAAGCTTTCTTT. Protein product: CATTLGGRGPMNTEAFF.

This clone has more than one count but fewer than ten. The gene calls are TRBV7-9 and TRBJ1-1; weak D call: TRBD1 (6 bases). The CDR3 is 14 residues long. The germline V gene encodes CDR1 SEHNR and CDR2 FQNEAQ (reference sequence). Trimming cost V 5 bases and J 7 bases, with 17 bases left between them. The CDR3 coding sequence is TGTGCCAGCAGCCCCCGAGGGGGGGCGGGTGAAGCTTTCTTT. Amino acid sequence: CASSPRGGAGEAFF.

The V call is TRBV2, the J call TRBJ1-2, with no clear D. This CDR3 comprises 14 residues. Germline V gene data show CDR1 as SNHLY and CDR2 as FYNNEI. V dropped 6 bases and J dropped 3 bases, with 14 bases sitting between them. CDR3 residues: CASSAGGGYYGYTF. CDR3 sequence (DNA): TGTGCCAGCAGCGCCGGCGGCGGGTACTATGGCTACACCTTC.

In nucleotides, the CDR3 is TGCGCCAGCAGCCCCCGGGGGGCCGGGTACAATGAGCAGTTCTTC. Protein sequence: CASSPRGAGYNEQFF. The chain uses TRBV4-1 and TRBJ2-1, with a tentative D call TRBD2 (7 bases). Trimming took off 4 bases at V and 4 bases at J, with 14 bases between the two ends. Germline CDR1 reads MGHRA; CDR2 reads YSYEKL. The CDR3 length is 15 residues.

The chain is built from TRBV4-1 and TRBJ1-5; 10 bases agree with TRBD1. Looked up from germline, CDR1 is MGHRA and CDR2 is YSYEKL. The V segment lost 6 bases and the J segment 3 bases; nucleotides outside the gene matches: 5. The CDR3 consists of 15 residues. The CDR3 reads CASRPGTGVNQPQHF. The CDR3 DNA sequence: TGCGCCAGCAGGCCCGGGACAGGGGTCAATCAGCCCCAGCATTTT.